The 8 T cell receptor beta chains given below trace back to one sample, sequenced in a study of shared T cell receptors in the human thymus. The assay was immunoSEQ multiplex PCR, and TCRdb's table has in-frame clones only and misses some. In the table there are around 730,000 clones, around 85% of which are singletons. The sample was also reused in another study, on human thymus T cells.

Sequencing was done on a sample of thymocytes. The receptor source for this set is a girl in the first two years of life with a congenital heart defect.

The chain joins TRBV6-8 to TRBJ2-3, with 8 bases identical to TRBD1. This CDR3 has 16 residues. Germline lookup yields CDR1 MNHGY and CDR2 SAAAGT. V was pared by 8 bases and J by 0 bases, with 10 bases of the junction left unmatched. CDR3 nucleotides: TGTGCCAGCCCTATGAGGACAGGGCAAAGCACAGATACGCAGTATTTT. Protein: CASPMRTGQSTDTQYF.

The chain uses TRBV28 and TRBJ1-5, with D maybe TRBD1 (6 bases). CDR3 length: 14 residues. V dropped 7 bases and J dropped 4 bases, with 14 bases sitting between them. Per the germline V gene, CDR1 is MDHEN and CDR2 is SYDVKM. CDR3 coding DNA: TGTGCCAGCATGGGACATTTCGGTAATCAGCCCCAGCATTTT. Translated, it gives CASMGHFGNQPQHF.

The CDR3 DNA is TGTGCCAGCAGCTTAATTGATGAGGGCCTGAGGACTGAAGCTTTCTTT. Translation: CASSLIDEGLRTEAFF. The rearrangement links TRBV7-9 to TRBJ1-1; no clear D. The CDR3 totals 16 residues. CDR1 and CDR2 (germline): SEHNR, FQNEAQ (reference sequence). The V gene lost 2 bases and the J gene lost 5 bases, with 18 bases spanning the gap.

The V call is TRBV30, the J call TRBJ1-5; D may be TRBD1 (6 bases). The length of the CDR3 is 18 residues. Germline assignment: CDR1 GTSNPN and CDR2 SVGIG (reference sequence). V lost 5 bases and J 1 base, leaving 24 bases between the germline ends. In DNA, the CDR3 is TGTGCCTGGTCCCTTGGACAGAAAGGGAATTACAGCAATCAGCCCCAGCATTTT. Translating it yields CAWSLGQKGNYSNQPQHF.

This chain uses TRBV28 with TRBJ1-5; 7 positions match TRBD1. Trimming took 6 bases from V and 9 from J; bases not matched to a gene: 8. This CDR3 is 13 amino acids long. Germline V gene lookup returns CDR1 MDHEN and CDR2 SYDVKM. This CDR3 is CASRYRGGGPQHF. DNA for the CDR3: TGTGCCAGCAGGTACAGGGGAGGTGGGCCCCAGCATTTT.

CDR3 in DNA: TGTGCCAGCAGCTGGGGTGGGGGCGGCAGTCCTCGAACCTACGAGCAGTACTTC. Its translation: CASSWGGGGSPRTYEQYF. The chain employs TRBV7-2 and TRBJ2-7; D is possibly TRBD1 (6 bases). V lost 4 bases, J lost 2 bases, and 24 bases lay in between. Germline assignment: CDR1 SGHTA and CDR2 FQGNSA. The CDR3 runs 18 residues.

This clone occurred once. This chain connects TRBV6-1 to TRBJ2-5; 7 positions agree with TRBD1. Judging by the DNA end, TRBJ2-7 fits better; the J call may be wrong. Germline CDR1 is MNHNS and CDR2 is SASEGT. The CDR3 covers 15 residues. CDR3 coding DNA: TGTGCCAGCAGTACCCCGACAGGGCGCTCCTACGAGCAGTACTTC. Translating it yields CASSTPTGRSYEQYF.

J is TRBJ2-3 and V is TRBV11-2; TRBD2 matches at 7 bases. Looked up from germline, CDR1 is SGHAT and CDR2 is FQNNGV. This CDR3 is 20 amino acids long. V trimming: 0 bases; J trimming: 0 bases; junction bases outside the gene matches: 15. The CDR3 sequence: CASSLDLGREGIRSTDTQYF. The CDR3 nucleotides are TGTGCCAGCAGCTTAGATCTGGGCAGGGAGGGGATCCGTAGCACAGATACGCAGTATTTT.